Following are 30 T cell receptor beta chains from one sample sequenced in a study of blood T cell repertoires in COVID-19. Produced via immunoSEQ multiplex PCR; TCRdb's table is partial and in-frame only. The table lists about 160,000 clones, more than 70% of them singletons. Sample: PBMCs or T cells enriched from blood (not recorded which). The receptors originated from a man between 60 and 75 years old who had recovered from COVID-19.

This rearrangement joins TRBV5-1 to TRBJ2-3; TRBD1 agrees at 7 bases. The CDR3 extends over 15 amino acids. Trimming took 4 bases from V and 2 from J; bases not matched to a gene: 7. The germline V gene has CDR1 SGHRS and CDR2 YFSETQ. CDR3 sequence (DNA): TGCGCCAGCAGCCCCGGGGACAGATTCACAGATACGCAGTATTTT. Protein product: CASSPGDRFTDTQYF.

The rearrangement links TRBV7-9 to TRBJ1-1; TRBD1 agrees at 8 bases. Germline V gene sequence: CDR1 SEHNR, CDR2 FQNEAQ (reference sequence). J was trimmed by 4 bases and V by 7 bases; bases with no gene match: 14. The CDR3 has 16 amino acids. The CDR3 nucleotides are TGTGCCAGCAACAAAGCAGGGGGCGTTGGGGGCACTGAAGCTTTCTTT. This encodes CASNKAGGVGGTEAFF.

The chain couples TRBV5-1 to TRBJ2-7, with 7 bases that match TRBD1. Germline CDR1 and CDR2: SGHRS and YFSETQ. With 1 base clipped from V and 5 bases from J, the junction kept 9 bases outside the gene matches. The CDR3 has 15 residues. CDR3 sequence reads: CASSLIDRAGDEQYF. Here the CDR3 DNA reads TGCGCCAGCAGCTTGATCGACAGGGCAGGGGACGAGCAGTACTTC.

The V gene is TRBV5-6, the J gene TRBJ1-2, with 9 positions matching TRBD1. The CDR3 runs 13 residues. Germline loops: CDR1 SGHDT, CDR2 YYEEEE. The ends lost 2 bases at V and 6 bases at J; junction bases unmatched: 2. The CDR3 protein is CASSFTGGDGYTF. For the CDR3, the DNA is TGTGCCAGCAGCTTTACAGGGGGCGATGGCTACACCTTC.

The chain links TRBV13 to TRBJ2-7, with a tentative D call TRBD1 (5 bases). CDR1 and CDR2 from the germline V gene are PRHDT and FYEKMQ (reference sequence). The CDR3 loop spans 13 amino acids. Trimming took 4 bases from V and 5 from J, leaving 12 bases between them. The CDR3 loop is CASSSSRVNEQYF. CDR3 bases: TGTGCCAGCAGCTCAAGCAGGGTGAACGAGCAGTACTTC.

The rearrangement links TRBV11-2 to TRBJ2-5; D unresolved. The CDR3 is 11 amino acids. V shed 8 bases and J shed 0 bases, with 4 bases lying between them. The V gene's germline CDR1 is SGHAT and CDR2 FQNNGV. As DNA, the CDR3 is TGTGCCAGCTCCGACCAAGAGACCCAGTACTTC. Encoded protein: CASSDQETQYF.

The chain uses TRBV28 and TRBJ2-7; TRBD2 matches at 7 bases. The J segment lost 0 bases and the V segment lost 3 bases, leaving 5 bases of the junction unmatched. CDR1 and CDR2 from the germline V gene are MDHEN and SYDVKM. The CDR3 covers 15 residues. CDR3 coding DNA: TGTGCCAGCAGTTTGGGGGGGAGTACCTCCTACGAGCAGTACTTC. Amino acids: CASSLGGSTSYEQYF.

CDR3 coding DNA: TGTGCCAGCAGGACAGGGACGGGGGGAAACACCATATATTTT. It is translated as CASRTGTGGNTIYF. V gene TRBV28 combines with J gene TRBJ1-3, with TRBD1 matching 7 bases. J gave up 4 bases and V 6 bases, and 6 bases lay outside the gene matches. The germline V gene encodes CDR1 MDHEN and CDR2 SYDVKM. The length of the CDR3 is 14 residues.

This chain links TRBV7-2 with TRBJ1-2; TRBD1 aligns across 7 bases. Germline values: CDR1 SGHTA, CDR2 FQGNSA. The CDR3 consists of 15 residues. With 5 bases clipped from V and 4 bases from J, the junction kept 10 bases outside the gene matches. The CDR3, as DNA: TGTGCCAGCAGCCCCCATAACAGGGGTGGCTATGGCTACACCTTC. Its protein is CASSPHNRGGYGYTF.

The V and J genes are TRBV7-3 and TRBJ2-1; D gene unclear. There are 14 residues in the CDR3. V was cut by 5 bases and J by 5 bases, with 13 bases left in between. The germline gives CDR1 SGHTA, CDR2 FQGTGA. The CDR3 here is CASSPRSYDNEQFF. CDR3 sequence (DNA): TGTGCCAGCAGCCCCCGTAGCTACGACAATGAGCAGTTCTTC.

The chain employs TRBV7-9 and TRBJ2-7; 7 nucleotides align to TRBD1. The V gene's germline CDR1 is SEHNR and CDR2 FQNEAQ (reference sequence). V shed 1 base and J 2 bases; nucleotides not matched to a gene: 5. The CDR3 spans 15 residues. CDR3 DNA: TGTGCCAGCAGCTTAGGGGGGACAGCCCCCTACGAGCAGTACTTC. Translated, it gives CASSLGGTAPYEQYF. The full variable domain, its missing parts supplied by reference TRBV7-9 and TRBJ2-7, is DTGVSQNPRHKITKRGQNVTFRCDPISEHNRLYWYRQTLGQGPEFLTYFQNEAQLEKSRLLSDRFSAERPKGSFSTLEIQRTEQGDSAMYLCASSLGGTAPYEQYFGPGTRLTVT.

This sequence joins TRBV5-5 and TRBJ1-6; D gene unclear. This CDR3 region has 19 residues. V lost 0 bases and J lost 0, with 16 bases in between. Germline CDR1 is SGHKS and CDR2 is YYEKEE (reference sequence). The CDR3 here is CASSLAFGRESSYNSPLHF. The CDR3 coding sequence is TGTGCCAGCAGCTTGGCCTTCGGACGGGAAAGCTCCTATAATTCACCCCTCCACTTT. The full variable domain, rest sourced from reference TRBV5-5 and TRBJ1-6, is DAGVTQSPTHLIKTRGQQVTLRCSPISGHKSVSWYQQVLGQGPQFIFQYYEKEERGRGNFPDRFSARQFPNYSSELNVNALLLGDSALYLCASSLAFGRESSYNSPLHFGNGTRLTVT.

The chain's CDR3 is CATSDLGLGGPGDTQYF. Written as DNA, the CDR3 is TGTGCCACCAGTGATTTGGGTCTGGGAGGGCCCGGAGATACGCAGTATTTT. The V call is TRBV24-1, the J call TRBJ2-3; 7 nucleotides match TRBD2. Per the germline V gene, CDR1 is KGHDR and CDR2 is SFDVKD. This CDR3 has 17 residues. V trimming: 0 bases; J trimming: 5 bases; junction bases outside the gene matches: 10.

The gene calls are TRBV4-2 and TRBJ2-3, with 7 bases fitting TRBD1. Germline V CDR1 and CDR2: LGHNA, YNFKEQ. The CDR3 covers 16 residues. The ends lost 0 bases at V and 2 bases at J; junction bases unmatched: 5. Here the CDR3 reads CASSQDSGQVTDTQYF. CDR3 in DNA: TGTGCCAGCAGCCAAGATTCCGGACAGGTCACAGATACGCAGTATTTT.

The rearrangement links TRBV5-1 to TRBJ1-6; D remains ambiguous. CDR3 size: 13 residues. CDR1 and CDR2 from the germline V gene are SGHRS and YFSETQ. V was shortened by 4 bases and J by 9 bases, with 11 bases between the two germline ends. The CDR3 nucleotides are TGCGCCAGCAGCAACCGAAAGAGTTCACCCCTCCACTTT. As protein: CASSNRKSSPLHF.

This clone was counted a few times. The chain links TRBV5-1 to TRBJ1-1, with D possibly being TRBD1 (6 bases). Per the germline V gene, CDR1 is SGHRS and CDR2 is YFSETQ. V was cut by 4 bases and J by 1 base, with 8 bases left in between. This CDR3 is built from 13 residues. The CDR3, as DNA: TGCGCCAGCAGCCAGACAGGGAACACTGAAGCTTTCTTT. It encodes CASSQTGNTEAFF.

This clone was observed a handful of times. This rearrangement joins TRBV7-8 to TRBJ2-2, with 12 bases aligning to TRBD2. J gave up 5 bases and V 5 bases, and 12 bases lay outside the gene matches. Germline V gene lookup returns CDR1 SGHVS and CDR2 FQNEAQ. The CDR3 sequence is 18 residues long. The CDR3 here is CASSRPTPSGGETGELFF. CDR3 sequence (DNA): TGTGCCAGCAGCCGTCCTACCCCTAGCGGGGGGGAAACCGGGGAGCTGTTTTTT.

This clone was seen once. This chain connects TRBV6-2 or TRBV6-3 to TRBJ1-5; TRBD1 matches 8 bases. CDR1 is MNHEY and CDR2 is SVGEGT in the germline V gene. The junction had 8 bases not matched to a gene; V was cut back by 6 bases and J by 1 base. CDR3 size: 16 residues. In DNA form, the CDR3 reads TGTGCCAGCAGCCCTTTTGGGACAGGCAGCAATCAGCCCCAGCATTTT. This encodes CASSPFGTGSNQPQHF.

The chain joins TRBV2 to TRBJ2-7; D unresolved. Per germline, CDR1 SNHLY and CDR2 FYNNEI. CDR3 length: 14 amino acids. With 6 bases removed from V and 0 bases from J, the gap between germline ends came to 12 bases. CDR3 protein: CASRESSSSYEQYF. The CDR3 region has the DNA TGTGCCAGCAGGGAATCCTCGTCCTCCTACGAGCAGTACTTC.

Sample share makes this clone large. The rearrangement uses TRBV6-5 and TRBJ2-7, with TRBD1 as a possible D gene (6 bases). The germline gives CDR1 MNHEY, CDR2 SVGAGI. Trimming removed 7 bases at V and 6 bases at J, with 19 bases between. This CDR3 is 14 amino acids long. The CDR3 protein is CASTLTGPRSEQYF. The CDR3 nucleotides read TGTGCCAGCACCCTGACAGGCCCACGGTCCGAGCAGTACTTC.

In this sample, this clone turned up many times. The V gene is TRBV6-1, the J gene TRBJ2-5, with 12 bases that match TRBD2. The V and J ends lost 2 bases and 3 bases, in that order; junction bases with no gene match: 1. There are 15 residues in the CDR3. Germline V gives CDR1 MNHNS, CDR2 SASEGT. CDR3 sequence: CASSELAGGKETQYF. The CDR3 nucleotides are TGTGCCAGCAGTGAACTAGCGGGAGGGAAAGAGACCCAGTACTTC.

J is TRBJ1-2 and V is TRBV5-1; 8 nucleotides agree with TRBD1. CDR1 SGHRS and CDR2 YFSETQ come from the germline V gene. CDR3 length: 14 residues. V was pared by 0 bases and J by 4 bases, with 2 bases of the junction left unmatched. The CDR3 reads CASSLGDRSYGYTF. In DNA, the CDR3 is TGCGCCAGCAGCTTGGGGGACAGGAGCTATGGCTACACCTTC.

The genes are TRBV7-2 and TRBJ2-3; the match to TRBD2 covers 9 bases. Germline CDR1 is SGHTA and CDR2 is FQGNSA. This CDR3 is built from 13 residues. The V segment lost 4 bases and the J segment 6 bases; nucleotides outside the gene matches: 2. CDR3 region: CASSSTSGDTQYF. Written as DNA, the CDR3 is TGTGCCAGCAGCTCCACTAGCGGGGATACGCAGTATTTT.

In DNA form, the CDR3 reads TGTGCCAGCACCCCGTCGGAGGCGGCGAACACCGGGGAGCTGTTTTTT. Its translation: CASTPSEAANTGELFF. This chain links TRBV11-2 with TRBJ2-2; a possible D gene is TRBD2 (5 bases). Germline V gene sequence: CDR1 SGHAT, CDR2 FQNNGV. V lost 7 bases to trimming and J lost 0 bases, with 15 bases between them. The CDR3 loop spans 16 amino acids.

This clone was counted only a few times. This chain uses TRBV4-2 with TRBJ2-7; 11 bases line up with TRBD2. Losses at the gene ends were 1 base for V and 3 bases for J; bases not matched to a gene: 8. Germline CDR1 LGHNA, CDR2 YNFKEQ. The CDR3 contains 17 residues. As DNA, the CDR3 is TGTGCCAGCAGCCAAGTCACCGCGGGACTAGCGGTCTACGAGCAGTACTTC. Its protein product is CASSQVTAGLAVYEQYF.

The J gene is TRBJ1-1, the V gene TRBV27, with D possibly TRBD1 on 6 matching bases. The CDR3 has 15 residues. V dropped 3 bases and J dropped 1 base, with 12 bases sitting between them. The germline gives CDR1 MNHEY, CDR2 SMNVEV (reference sequence). The CDR3 here is CASSFTGLGNTEAFF. The DNA of the CDR3 is TGTGCCAGCAGTTTCACAGGGCTGGGGAACACTGAAGCTTTCTTT.

The rearrangement joins TRBV23-1 to TRBJ1-6, with TRBD1 as a possible D gene (6 bases). TRBV23-1 is marked as an open reading frame, function uncertain. Trimming removed 5 bases at V and 9 bases at J, with 8 bases between. The CDR3 length is 12 residues. CDR3 residues: CASSTQGSPLHF. The CDR3 region has the DNA TGCGCCAGCAGTACACAGGGTTCACCCCTCCACTTT.

There are a few counts of this clone. The chain is built from TRBV2 and TRBJ1-6; no firm D call. CDR1 is SNHLY, CDR2 FYNNEI, per germline. V was cut by 7 bases and J by 7 bases, with 5 bases left in between. CDR3 length equals 11 residues. The CDR3 bases are TGTGCCAGCAAACTCAATTCACCCCTCCACTTT. It codes for CASKLNSPLHF.

This clone was found once. The chain joins TRBV2 to TRBJ1-2, with 9 nucleotides matching TRBD1. The junction had 2 bases not matched to a gene; V was cut back by 3 bases and J by 3 bases. Looked up from germline, CDR1 is SNHLY and CDR2 is FYNNEI. There are 14 residues in the CDR3. CDR3 residues: CASSERQGDYGYTF. CDR3 nucleotide sequence: TGTGCCAGCAGTGAGCGACAGGGGGACTATGGCTACACCTTC.

The chain joins TRBV7-9 to TRBJ2-7; 10 bases are shared with TRBD1. The length of the CDR3 is 15 residues. Germline CDR1 SEHNR, CDR2 FQNEAQ (reference sequence). J gave up 1 base and V 7 bases, and 7 bases lay outside the gene matches. This CDR3 reads CASTPGQGLSYEQYF. For the CDR3, the DNA is TGTGCCAGCACCCCGGGACAGGGGCTGTCCTACGAGCAGTACTTC.